The clone carrying this TCR beta chain occurred a few times. This CDR3 has 14 residues. CDR1 and CDR2 from the germline V gene are KGHSH and LQKENI. Trimming took 4 bases from V and 3 from J, leaving 12 bases between them. The sample belongs to a study of blood T cell repertoires in COVID-19. Data came from immunoSEQ multiplex PCR; TCRdb stores just in-frame clones and leaves some out. The repertoire includes about 46,000 clones, 80% to 90% of them detected once, and less than 20% sits in the top ten. The chain is built from TRBV18 and TRBJ1-1; D unresolved. The TCR originated in a human donor in a cohort sampled during active COVID-19. The donor label of this sample is uncertain. Sequencing was carried out using peripheral blood. CDR3 coding DNA: TGTGCCAGCTCACGCCGTCCTCAGGACACTGAAGCTTTCTTT. Translating gives CASSRRPQDTEAFF. Complete variable domain (other parts from reference TRBV18 and TRBJ1-1): NAGVMQNPRHLVRRRGQEARLRCSPMKGHSHVYWYRQLPEEGLKFMVYLQKENIIDESGMPKERFSAEFPKEGPSILRIQQVVRGDSAAYFCASSRRPQDTEAFFGQGTRLTVV.